The 17 T cell receptor beta chains given below trace back to one sample, sequenced in a study of blood T cell repertoires in COVID-19. Some clones are missing from TCRdb's copy, which holds only in-frame ones; the method was immunoSEQ multiplex PCR. Counted here are hundreds of thousands of clones, roughly 85% occurring once; the ten biggest clones make up 9.1%. The sequencing input was PBMCs or T cells enriched from blood (not recorded which). These receptors originate from a woman aged 45-65 years with acute COVID-19.

The rearrangement links TRBV6-5 to TRBJ1-2; TRBD1 might be the D (5 bases). This CDR3 spans 14 amino acids. Germline V CDR1 and CDR2: MNHEY, SVGAGI. V lost 5 bases to trimming and J lost 2 bases, with 12 bases between them. The CDR3 DNA is TGTGCCAGCAGTCGCGGGGCCGGGAACTATGGCTACACCTTC. Translation gives CASSRGAGNYGYTF.

The chain joins TRBV11-2 to TRBJ1-2; TRBD1 agrees at 9 bases. The CDR3 has 14 amino acids. The germline gives CDR1 SGHAT, CDR2 FQNNGV. V lost 5 bases and J lost 8; bases outside the gene matches: 9. The CDR3 DNA sequence: TGTGCCAGCAGCCTCGACAGGGGGTCTTGGGGCTACACCTTC. Protein product: CASSLDRGSWGYTF. The entire variable domain, with the rest obtained from reference TRBV11-2 and TRBJ1-2, is as follows: EAGVAQSPRYKIIEKRQSVAFWCNPISGHATLYWYQQILGQGPKLLIQFQNNGVVDDSQLPKDRFSAERLKGVDSTLKIQPAKLEDSAVYLCASSLDRGSWGYTFGSGTRLTVV.

This clone has a count of ten or more. The rearrangement joins TRBV7-9 to TRBJ2-2; D gene unclear. The length of the CDR3 is 14 residues. Germline V gives CDR1 SEHNR, CDR2 FQNEAQ (reference sequence). V lost 1 base and J lost 4, with 7 bases in between. In DNA form, the CDR3 reads TGTGCCAGCAGCTTAGTACAGTCCACCGGGGAGCTGTTTTTT. Translating it yields CASSLVQSTGELFF.

V is TRBV19 and J is TRBJ1-1; tentatively, D is TRBD1 (6 bases). CDR3 length equals 15 residues. Deletions cut 9 bases from V and 2 bases from J, with 19 bases between. CDR1 and CDR2 from the germline V gene are LNHDA and SQIVND (reference sequence). CDR3 residues: CASLPLRGSNTEAFF. The CDR3 region has the DNA TGTGCCAGCCTACCTCTCAGGGGATCTAACACTGAAGCTTTCTTT.

This sequence joins TRBV19 and TRBJ2-5; no definite D call. Looked up from germline, CDR1 is LNHDA and CDR2 is SQIVND (reference sequence). Trimming stripped 3 bases from V and 1 base from J, with 6 bases between. This CDR3 spans 13 amino acids. DNA for the CDR3: TGTGCCAGTAGTATCTCTTCCCAAGAGACCCAGTACTTC. This encodes CASSISSQETQYF.

V and J are TRBV5-1 and TRBJ1-1; D may be TRBD1 (6 bases). V dropped 4 bases and J dropped 3 bases, with 16 bases sitting between them. The length of the CDR3 is 15 residues. CDR1 SGHRS and CDR2 YFSETQ come from the germline V gene. CDR3 protein: CASSPLEGGHTEAFF. In DNA, the CDR3 is TGCGCCAGCAGCCCACTTGAGGGGGGGCACACTGAAGCTTTCTTT.

The gene calls are TRBV14 and TRBJ1-4, with a weak D call TRBD1 (5 bases). V lost 2 bases, J lost 5 bases, and 15 bases lay in between. Germline-derived CDR1 and CDR2 are SGHDN and FVKESK. This CDR3 has 16 amino acids. CDR3 nucleotides: TGTGCCAGCAGCCAAAATCCGAACAGGCCCAATGAAAAACTGTTTTTT. Protein: CASSQNPNRPNEKLFF.

This rearrangement joins TRBV2 to TRBJ2-7; 12 positions agree with TRBD1. V lost 8 bases, J lost 3 bases, and 14 bases stayed unmatched. CDR3 length: 17 amino acids. CDR1 and CDR2 from the germline V gene are SNHLY and FYNNEI. CDR3 DNA: TGTGCCAGCCTTGGGACAGGGGGCGTCTTATTAAACTACGAGCAGTACTTC. Its protein is CASLGTGGVLLNYEQYF. Looking up the rest from reference TRBV2 and TRBJ2-7 gives the full variable domain: EPEVTQTPSHQVTQMGQEVILRCVPISNHLYFYWYRQILGQKVEFLVSFYNNEISEKSEIFDDQFSVERPDGSNFTLKIRSTKLEDSAMYFCASLGTGGVLLNYEQYFGPGTRLTVT.

The chain couples TRBV4-2 to TRBJ1-4, with 9 positions matching TRBD1. The V segment lost 2 bases and the J segment 4 bases; nucleotides outside the gene matches: 8. The CDR3 spans 17 residues. Germline V lookup: CDR1 LGHNA, CDR2 YNFKEQ. The CDR3 region has the DNA TGTGCCAGCAGCCAACAGGGGACAGGGCAGGGTAATGAAAAACTGTTTTTT. Its translation: CASSQQGTGQGNEKLFF.

This clone was picked up one time. The gene calls are TRBV5-3 and TRBJ2-1; 11 nucleotides agree with TRBD2. TRBV5-3 is an open reading frame, and its role is uncertain. This CDR3 is built from 18 residues. J gave up 0 bases and V 0 bases, and 5 bases lay outside the gene matches. In DNA form, the CDR3 reads TGTGCCAGAAGCTTGGCAGCTAGCGGGGGGCACTCCTACAATGAGCAGTTCTTC. Its translation: CARSLAASGGHSYNEQFF.

This clone was observed a single time. This chain connects TRBV7-2 to TRBJ2-3, with TRBD2 matching 7 bases. CDR3 size: 15 residues. The junction had 12 bases not matched to a gene; V was cut back by 8 bases and J by 4 bases. The germline gives CDR1 SGHTA, CDR2 FQGNSA. The chain's CDR3 is CASGSGTLSADTQYF. The CDR3 DNA reads TGTGCCAGCGGAAGCGGGACCTTATCTGCAGATACGCAGTATTTT.

This clone was detected once. The chain recombines TRBV19 with TRBJ1-2, with 7 bases fitting TRBD1. In germline, CDR1 is LNHDA, CDR2 SQIVND (reference sequence). V lost 6 bases and J lost 5; bases outside the gene matches: 9. The CDR3 loop spans 14 amino acids. DNA for the CDR3: TGTGCCAGTAGCCCCGGGACAGCCGTTTATGGCTACACCTTC. Translation: CASSPGTAVYGYTF.

CDR3 nucleotides: TGTGCCTGGGAGGGGGGGAACGAGCAGTACTTC. Amino acids: CAWEGGNEQYF. The chain has TRBV30 and TRBJ2-7; TRBD2 is a possible D gene (7 bases). CDR3 length equals 11 residues. The ends were cut back, 5 bases at V and 5 bases at J, with 10 bases in the middle. In germline, CDR1 is GTSNPN, CDR2 SVGIG (reference sequence).

The gene calls are TRBV9 and TRBJ2-1, with D tentatively TRBD1 (5 bases). The CDR3 has 14 amino acids. The V gene lost 0 bases and the J gene lost 10 bases, with 14 bases spanning the gap. Germline values: CDR1 SGDLS, CDR2 YYNGEE. CDR3 protein: CASSVAYQGREQFF. DNA of the CDR3: TGTGCCAGCAGCGTAGCTTATCAGGGCAGAGAGCAGTTCTTC. Supplemented by reference TRBV9 and TRBJ2-1, the full variable domain reads DSGVTQTPKHLITATGQRVTLRCSPRSGDLSVYWYQQSLDQGLQFLIQYYNGEERAKGNILERFSAQQFPDLHSELNLSSLELGDSALYFCASSVAYQGREQFFGPGTRLTVL.

V gene TRBV15 combines with J gene TRBJ1-5; D ambiguous. V was cut by 0 bases and J by 11 bases, with 17 bases left in between. Germline-derived CDR1 and CDR2 are LNHNV and YYDKDF (reference sequence). The CDR3 spans 15 residues. CDR3 nucleotides: TGTGCCACCAGCAGAGATCGAGGGCCCCTAGATGCCCAGCATTTT. It translates to CATSRDRGPLDAQHF.

The CDR3 region has the DNA TGTGCCAGCAGTGAAGGGACAGCCGGAGATACGCAGTATTTT. This sequence encodes CASSEGTAGDTQYF. The J gene is TRBJ2-3, the V gene TRBV6-1; maybe TRBD1 (6 bases). V was pared by 1 base and J by 5 bases, with 10 bases between. There are 14 residues in the CDR3. CDR1 and CDR2 (germline): MNHNS, SASEGT.

This clone has ten or more counts. The V call is TRBV19, the J call TRBJ1-5; D remains unclear. Germline V gives CDR1 LNHDA, CDR2 SQIVND (reference sequence). The CDR3 runs to 16 residues. Trimming left V 1 base short and J 4 bases short, with 14 bases between. The CDR3 spells CASSIGGGRGNQPQHF. CDR3 nucleotide sequence: TGTGCCAGTAGTATAGGAGGAGGGAGAGGGAATCAGCCCCAGCATTTT. Based on the CDR3 plus reference TRBV19 and TRBJ1-5, the full variable domain is DGGITQSPKYLFRKEGQNVTLSCEQNLNHDAMYWYRQDPGQGLRLIYYSQIVNDFQKGDIAEGYSVSREKKESFPLTVTSAQKNPTAFYLCASSIGGGRGNQPQHFGDGTRLSIL.